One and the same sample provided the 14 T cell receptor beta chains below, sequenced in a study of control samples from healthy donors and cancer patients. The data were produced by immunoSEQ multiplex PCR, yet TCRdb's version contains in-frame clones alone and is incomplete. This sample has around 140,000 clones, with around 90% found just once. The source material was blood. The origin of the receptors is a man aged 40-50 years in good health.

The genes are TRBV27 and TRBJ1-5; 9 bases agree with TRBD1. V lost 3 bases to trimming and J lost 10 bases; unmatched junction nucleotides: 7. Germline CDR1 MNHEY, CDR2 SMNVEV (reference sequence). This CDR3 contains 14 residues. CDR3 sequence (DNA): TGTGCCAGCAGTTTTGGGACAGGGAACGCTCCCCAGCATTTT. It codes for CASSFGTGNAPQHF.

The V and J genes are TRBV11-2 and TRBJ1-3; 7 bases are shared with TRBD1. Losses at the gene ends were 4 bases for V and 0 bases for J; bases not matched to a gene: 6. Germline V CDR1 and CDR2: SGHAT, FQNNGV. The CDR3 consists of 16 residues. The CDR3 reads CASSYPGQPSGNTIYF. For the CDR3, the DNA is TGTGCCAGCAGCTATCCGGGACAGCCCTCTGGAAACACCATATATTTT.

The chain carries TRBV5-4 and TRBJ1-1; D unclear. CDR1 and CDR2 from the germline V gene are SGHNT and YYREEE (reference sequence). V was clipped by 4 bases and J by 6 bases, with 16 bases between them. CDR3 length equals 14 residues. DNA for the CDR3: TGTGCCAGCAGCGCGGGGTCGTCCAAGTCTGAAGCTTTCTTT. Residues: CASSAGSSKSEAFF.

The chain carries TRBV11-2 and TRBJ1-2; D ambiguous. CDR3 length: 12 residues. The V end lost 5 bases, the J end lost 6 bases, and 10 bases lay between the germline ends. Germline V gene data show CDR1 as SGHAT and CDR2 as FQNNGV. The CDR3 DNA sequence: TGTGCCAGCAGCCCGAAGAGGGATGGCTACACCTTC. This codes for CASSPKRDGYTF. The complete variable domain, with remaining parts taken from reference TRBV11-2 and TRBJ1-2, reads EAGVAQSPRYKIIEKRQSVAFWCNPISGHATLYWYQQILGQGPKLLIQFQNNGVVDDSQLPKDRFSAERLKGVDSTLKIQPAKLEDSAVYLCASSPKRDGYTFGSGTRLTVV.

The CDR3 sequence: CASSQSPGVPREERHEQYF. The CDR3 region has the DNA TGCGCCAGCAGTCAATCCCCGGGGGTACCCAGGGAGGAGCGGCACGAGCAGTACTTC. The gene calls are TRBV23-1 and TRBJ2-7; the D gene is possibly TRBD2 (6 bases). TRBV23-1 has ORF status, its function being uncertain. V was shortened by 0 bases and J by 5 bases, with 26 bases between the two germline ends. The CDR3 is 19 residues long.

The CDR3 DNA follows: TGCGCCACTCTGCCCTGGACAGGGGATGAAAAACTGTTTTTT. Its protein product is CATLPWTGDEKLFF. The rearrangement joins TRBV10-1 to TRBJ1-4; 9 positions agree with TRBD1. Per the germline V gene, CDR1 is WNHNN and CDR2 is SYGVQD (reference sequence). V lost 10 bases, J lost 6 bases, and 9 bases stayed unmatched. This CDR3 has 14 residues.

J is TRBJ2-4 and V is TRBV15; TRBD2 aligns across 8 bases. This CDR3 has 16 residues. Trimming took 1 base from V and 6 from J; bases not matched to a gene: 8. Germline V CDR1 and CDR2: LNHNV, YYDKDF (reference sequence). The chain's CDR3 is CATSRVAGGHGNIQYF. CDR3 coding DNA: TGTGCCACCAGCAGAGTTGCGGGGGGCCACGGAAACATTCAGTACTTC.

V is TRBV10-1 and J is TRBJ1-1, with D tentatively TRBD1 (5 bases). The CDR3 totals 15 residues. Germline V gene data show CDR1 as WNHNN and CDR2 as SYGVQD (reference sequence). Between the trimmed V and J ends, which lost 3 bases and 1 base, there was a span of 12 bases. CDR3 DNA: TGCGCCAGCAGTGAATATTCGGGGGGGAACACTGAAGCTTTCTTT. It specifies CASSEYSGGNTEAFF.

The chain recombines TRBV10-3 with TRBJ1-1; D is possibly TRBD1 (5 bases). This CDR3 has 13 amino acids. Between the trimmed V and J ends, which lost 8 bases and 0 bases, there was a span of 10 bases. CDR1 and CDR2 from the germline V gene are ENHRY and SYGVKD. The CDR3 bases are TGTGCCATCGCAGGGTACTTGAACACTGAAGCTTTCTTT. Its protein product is CAIAGYLNTEAFF.

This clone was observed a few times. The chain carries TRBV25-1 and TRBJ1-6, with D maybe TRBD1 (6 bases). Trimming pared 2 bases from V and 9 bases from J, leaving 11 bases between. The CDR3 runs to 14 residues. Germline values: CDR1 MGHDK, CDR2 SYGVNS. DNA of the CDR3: TGTGCCAGCAGTGAACCCCAGGGGCGTTCACCCCTCCACTTT. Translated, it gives CASSEPQGRSPLHF.

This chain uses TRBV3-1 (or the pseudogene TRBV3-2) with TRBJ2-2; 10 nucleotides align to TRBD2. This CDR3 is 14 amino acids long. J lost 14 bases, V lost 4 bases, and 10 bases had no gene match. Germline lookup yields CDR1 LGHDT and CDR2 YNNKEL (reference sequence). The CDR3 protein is CASSPGLATLILFF. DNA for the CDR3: TGTGCCAGCAGCCCGGGACTAGCGACGCTAATTCTGTTTTTT.

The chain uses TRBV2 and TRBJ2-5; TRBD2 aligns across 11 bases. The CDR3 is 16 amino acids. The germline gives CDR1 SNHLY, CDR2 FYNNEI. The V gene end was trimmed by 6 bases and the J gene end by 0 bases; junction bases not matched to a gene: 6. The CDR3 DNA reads TGTGCCAGCAGACTGACTAGCGGGGAGTACCAAGAGACCCAGTACTTC. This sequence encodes CASRLTSGEYQETQYF.

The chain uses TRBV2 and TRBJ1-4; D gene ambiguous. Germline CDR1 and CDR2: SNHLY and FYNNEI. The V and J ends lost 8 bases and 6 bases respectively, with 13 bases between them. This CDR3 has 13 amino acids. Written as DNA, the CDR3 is TGTGCCAGCCAGCCGGGTTCAGATGAAAAACTGTTTTTT. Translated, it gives CASQPGSDEKLFF.

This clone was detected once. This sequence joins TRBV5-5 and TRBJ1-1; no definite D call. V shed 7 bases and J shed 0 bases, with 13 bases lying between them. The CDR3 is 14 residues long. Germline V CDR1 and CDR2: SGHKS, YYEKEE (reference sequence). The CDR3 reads CASGLREVNTEAFF. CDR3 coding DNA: TGTGCCAGCGGCCTTCGGGAAGTGAACACTGAAGCTTTCTTT.